This record looks at one T cell receptor (beta chain) sequence and its context. This record belongs to a study of T-cell memory formation after mild COVID-19. TCRdb itself ran the 5' RACE reads through MiXCR, one entry per CDR3 protein. The sample comprises 450,000 to 650,000 distinct CDR3 sequences, 20% of which are singletons, and 12% rests with the top ten. Trimming pared 3 bases from V and 8 bases from J, leaving 9 bases between. The CDR3 totals 12 residues. Germline lookup yields CDR1 KGHSH and CDR2 LQKENI. This clonotype originated in an adult woman who had mild COVID-19 (a few samples of this study predate the infection). Cell type and time point are not known. Material: PBMCs or a T cell subset sorted from them (not recorded which). V and J are TRBV18 and TRBJ2-3, with D unclear. In DNA form, the CDR3 reads TGTGCCAGCTCACCCCTGGTTGGTACGCAGTATTTT. Translating gives CASSPLVGTQYF.